These 27 T cell receptor beta chains were all obtained from the same sample, sequenced in a study of blood T cell repertoires in COVID-19. This table comes from immunoSEQ multiplex PCR, and its TCRdb copy is limited to in-frame clones, with some not included. This sample has fewer than 20,000 clones, with around 88% found just once. The sequenced sample consisted of peripheral blood. The receptors come from a human donor in a cohort sampled during active COVID-19.

This chain uses TRBV7-2 with TRBJ2-1; possibly TRBD2 for D (6 bases). Germline assignment: CDR1 SGHTA and CDR2 FQGNSA. Trimming stripped 5 bases from V and 7 bases from J, with 18 bases between. This CDR3 has 15 amino acids. The CDR3 is CASSPLAKSRNEQFF. The CDR3 region has the DNA TGTGCCAGCAGCCCACTAGCTAAGAGTCGAAATGAGCAGTTCTTC.

The rearrangement uses TRBV19 and TRBJ2-7; tentatively, D is TRBD1 (6 bases). Germline V gene lookup returns CDR1 LNHDA and CDR2 SQIVND (reference sequence). The V end was cut by 4 bases, the J end by 4 bases, with 14 bases between. There are 14 residues in the CDR3. This CDR3 is CASSKSRDMYEQYF. DNA of the CDR3: TGTGCCAGTAGTAAGTCCCGGGACATGTACGAGCAGTACTTC.

This rearrangement joins TRBV11-3 to TRBJ2-7; 14 bases agree with TRBD2. V dropped 5 bases and J dropped 7; count of bases not matched to a gene: 7. The CDR3 spans 15 residues. The germline CDR1 and CDR2 sequences are SGHNT and YENEEA. CDR3 DNA sequence: TGTGCCAGCAGCGCCTCCGGGACTAGCGGGAGAGAGCAGTACTTC. It yields the protein CASSASGTSGREQYF.

The rearrangement uses TRBV10-1 and TRBJ1-2; D gene unclear. This CDR3 is built from 13 residues. Germline V gene data show CDR1 as WNHNN and CDR2 as SYGVQD (reference sequence). Trimming shortened V by 2 bases and J by 1 base, and 5 bases separated the two germline ends. The CDR3 loop is CASSEALNYGYTF. The DNA for the CDR3 is TGCGCCAGCAGTGAGGCACTTAACTATGGCTACACCTTC.

This clone has a single count. The chain couples TRBV9 to TRBJ2-5, with D possibly being TRBD2 (6 bases). V dropped 0 bases and J dropped 3 bases, with 9 bases sitting between them. CDR3 size: 14 residues. Germline V gene sequence: CDR1 SGDLS, CDR2 YYNGEE. The CDR3 loop is CASSVAGVKETQYF. The CDR3 DNA sequence: TGTGCCAGCAGCGTAGCGGGGGTCAAAGAGACCCAGTACTTC.

This chain uses TRBV11-3 with TRBJ2-3; 7 positions agree with TRBD1. CDR1 SGHNT and CDR2 YENEEA come from the germline V gene. This CDR3 contains 17 residues. V was pared by 2 bases and J by 3 bases, with 11 bases of the junction left unmatched. The CDR3 here is CASSLKGAGGITDTQYF. The CDR3 DNA reads TGTGCCAGCAGCTTAAAGGGGGCAGGCGGAATTACAGATACGCAGTATTTT.

The CDR3 coding sequence is TGTGCCAGCAGCTTACCTCAGGGGAATCTTGGGAACACTGAAGCTTTCTTT. Its translation is CASSLPQGNLGNTEAFF. The rearrangement uses TRBV5-4 and TRBJ1-1; D is perhaps TRBD1 (6 bases). Germline V gene sequence: CDR1 SGHNT, CDR2 YYREEE (reference sequence). Between the trimmed V and J ends, which lost 2 bases and 1 base, there was a span of 18 bases. The CDR3 covers 17 residues.

The chain is built from TRBV6-5 and TRBJ1-3; D is undetermined. The V end was cut by 7 bases, the J end by 2 bases, with 12 bases between. Germline lookup yields CDR1 MNHEY and CDR2 SVGAGI. This CDR3 comprises 14 residues. CDR3 amino acids: CASIIQEAGNTIYF. CDR3 DNA sequence: TGTGCCAGCATTATTCAAGAGGCTGGAAACACCATATATTTT.

This clone was seen once. V usage is TRBV3-1 (or the pseudogene TRBV3-2) and J usage is TRBJ1-6, with 7 bases identical to TRBD1. V shed 2 bases, J shed 6 bases, and the junction held 4 bases outside the gene matches. Germline values: CDR1 LGHDT, CDR2 YNNKEL (reference sequence). The CDR3 runs 15 residues. The chain's CDR3 is CASSQRDRVNSPLHF. In DNA, the CDR3 is TGTGCCAGCAGCCAACGAGACAGGGTTAATTCACCCCTCCACTTT.

V is TRBV5-8 and J is TRBJ1-2; D is uncertain. CDR3 length: 14 residues. The germline V and J ends were trimmed by 4 bases and 2 bases, with 12 bases remaining between them. The V gene's germline CDR1 is SGHTS and CDR2 YDEGEE. CDR3 sequence: CASSLRTGNYGYTF. CDR3 bases: TGTGCCAGCAGCCTCCGGACGGGAAACTATGGCTACACCTTC.

The J gene is TRBJ2-1, the V gene TRBV5-4; 7 bases line up with TRBD2. Trimming cost V 2 bases and J 6 bases; bases outside gene matches: 5. Per the germline V gene, CDR1 is SGHNT and CDR2 is YYREEE (reference sequence). This CDR3 region has 14 residues. The CDR3 DNA follows: TGTGCCAGCAGCTTCGGGGGGATGGGCAATGAGCAGTTCTTC. This sequence encodes CASSFGGMGNEQFF.

This rearrangement joins TRBV19 to TRBJ2-1; no clear D. CDR3 length equals 14 residues. The ends were cut back, 1 base at V and 9 bases at J, with 13 bases in the middle. Germline CDR1 LNHDA, CDR2 SQIVND (reference sequence). The CDR3 coding sequence is TGTGCCAGTAGTATAGCCGTAAGGCACAGTGAGCAGTTCTTC. Residues: CASSIAVRHSEQFF. The full variable domain, its missing parts supplied by reference TRBV19 and TRBJ2-1, is DGGITQSPKYLFRKEGQNVTLSCEQNLNHDAMYWYRQDPGQGLRLIYYSQIVNDFQKGDIAEGYSVSREKKESFPLTVTSAQKNPTAFYLCASSIAVRHSEQFFGPGTRLTVL.

This clone has a single count. The chain links TRBV19 to TRBJ2-7, with 9 nucleotides matching TRBD2. Germline V CDR1 and CDR2: LNHDA, SQIVND (reference sequence). The CDR3 totals 16 residues. After removal of 2 bases from V and 4 bases from J, the junction contained 9 bases not matched to a gene. In DNA form, the CDR3 reads TGTGCCAGTAGTATATCCTCCGGACTAGCGATGTACGAGCAGTACTTC. It encodes CASSISSGLAMYEQYF.

This chain links TRBV4-1 with TRBJ2-1; D might be TRBD2 (5 bases). Germline loops: CDR1 MGHRA, CDR2 YSYEKL. Trimming cost V 4 bases and J 10 bases, with 20 bases left between them. The CDR3 runs 15 residues. The CDR3 DNA reads TGCGCCAGCAGCCCCACTTTTCCGGGGTCCCCCGAGCAGTTCTTC. Translating gives CASSPTFPGSPEQFF.

The chain couples TRBV6-5 to TRBJ2-1, with 7 bases lining up with TRBD1. This CDR3 spans 15 amino acids. Germline assignment: CDR1 MNHEY and CDR2 SVGAGI. V trimming: 2 bases; J trimming: 0 bases; junction bases outside the gene matches: 1. For the CDR3, the DNA is TGTGCCAGCAGTTACGCAGGGGGCTCCTACAATGAGCAGTTCTTC. Its protein is CASSYAGGSYNEQFF.

The genes are TRBV7-9 and TRBJ2-5; no definite D call. Deletions cut 5 bases from V and 9 bases from J, with 13 bases between. The CDR3 contains 12 residues. CDR1 is SEHNR and CDR2 is FQNEAQ in the germline V gene (reference sequence). The CDR3 sequence: CASSPTGWAQYF. The CDR3 DNA is TGTGCCAGCAGCCCGACCGGGTGGGCCCAGTACTTC.

The J gene is TRBJ2-1, the V gene TRBV2, with TRBD1 as a possible D gene (5 bases). Germline V gene sequence: CDR1 SNHLY, CDR2 FYNNEI. This CDR3 has 13 residues. The V end lost 4 bases, the J end lost 10 bases, and 14 bases lay between the germline ends. CDR3: CASSATVKGEQFF. CDR3 DNA sequence: TGTGCCAGCAGTGCGACGGTCAAGGGGGAGCAGTTCTTC.

The chain links TRBV28 to TRBJ2-1, with 12 bases matching TRBD2. Germline lookup yields CDR1 MDHEN and CDR2 SYDVKM. With 6 bases clipped from V and 9 bases from J, the junction kept 12 bases outside the gene matches. The CDR3 length is 16 residues. CDR3 sequence reads: CASRIPTSGSLGEQFF. CDR3 sequence (DNA): TGTGCCAGCAGAATCCCGACTAGCGGGAGTTTGGGTGAGCAGTTCTTC. The whole variable domain, filled in from reference TRBV28 and TRBJ2-1, reads DVKVTQSSRYLVKRTGEKVFLECVQDMDHENMFWYRQDPGLGLRLIYFSYDVKMKEKGDIPEGYSVSREKKERFSLILESASTNQTSMYLCASRIPTSGSLGEQFFGPGTRLTVL.

This chain joins TRBV6-2 or TRBV6-3 and TRBJ2-7, with 7 bases identical to TRBD1. Germline CDR1 MNHEY, CDR2 SVGEGT. With V trimmed by 2 bases and J by 0 bases, 10 bases remained unmatched. The CDR3 runs 17 residues. In nucleotides, the CDR3 is TGTGCCAGCAGTTACCACTTAAGGGGGACAGACTCCTACGAGCAGTACTTC. This encodes CASSYHLRGTDSYEQYF.

V gene TRBV25-1 combines with J gene TRBJ1-1; TRBD1 might be the D (5 bases). The V gene's germline CDR1 is MGHDK and CDR2 SYGVNS. Trimming stripped 3 bases from V and 1 base from J, with 9 bases between. The CDR3 consists of 14 residues. DNA of the CDR3: TGTGCCAGCAGTGAGCAAACAGGGAACACTGAAGCTTTCTTT. This encodes CASSEQTGNTEAFF.

This chain joins TRBV4-1 and TRBJ2-3; maybe TRBD1 (5 bases). Deletions cut 6 bases from V and 2 bases from J, with 9 bases between. This CDR3 is 13 amino acids long. Germline-derived CDR1 and CDR2 are MGHRA and YSYEKL. As DNA, the CDR3 is TGCGCCAGCAGAGACAGAACCACAGATACGCAGTATTTT. Protein sequence: CASRDRTTDTQYF.

This clone was detected only a few times. The rearrangement links TRBV10-3 to TRBJ2-7, with 9 bases that match TRBD1. This CDR3 is 15 amino acids long. V dropped 0 bases and J dropped 3; count of bases not matched to a gene: 3. Per the germline V gene, CDR1 is ENHRY and CDR2 is SYGVKD. The CDR3 loop is CAISESGTGFYEQYF. Written as DNA, the CDR3 is TGTGCCATCAGTGAGTCGGGGACAGGGTTCTACGAGCAGTACTTC.

The J gene is TRBJ1-2, the V gene TRBV6-5; 11 bases line up with TRBD1. The CDR3 length is 15 residues. Trimming at V came to 6 bases and at J to 7 bases, leaving 10 bases not matched to a gene. Germline V CDR1 and CDR2: MNHEY, SVGAGI. The CDR3 protein is CASSQNLGQGGGYTF. CDR3 bases: TGTGCCAGCAGCCAAAACCTGGGACAGGGGGGTGGCTACACCTTC.

This clone showed up just once. The V and J genes are TRBV5-4 and TRBJ1-3; D is undetermined. Germline CDR1 is SGHNT and CDR2 is YYREEE (reference sequence). V lost 2 bases and J lost 3, with 6 bases in between. The CDR3 spans 13 residues. This CDR3 is CASSFYGGNTIYF. CDR3 nucleotides: TGTGCCAGCAGCTTCTATGGTGGAAACACCATATATTTT.

The J gene is TRBJ1-4, the V gene TRBV6-1, with D perhaps matching TRBD1 (6 bases). Germline V gene sequence: CDR1 MNHNS, CDR2 SASEGT. V lost 3 bases, J lost 2 bases, and 13 bases lay in between. The CDR3 contains 16 residues. DNA for the CDR3: TGTGCCAGCAGTGATCACCGCACAGGGACTAATGAAAAACTGTTTTTT. Its translation: CASSDHRTGTNEKLFF.

The DNA of the CDR3 is TGTGCCAGCAGCGTAGAACAAGGGACACGCTCTGGAAACACCATATATTTT. Translation gives CASSVEQGTRSGNTIYF. The chain combines TRBV9 with TRBJ1-3, with D possibly matching TRBD1 (6 bases). Deletions cut 0 bases from V and 0 bases from J, with 13 bases between. The CDR3 covers 17 residues. In germline, CDR1 is SGDLS, CDR2 YYNGEE.

This clone appeared once. J is TRBJ2-7 and V is TRBV7-6, with 13 bases aligning to TRBD2. Germline loops: CDR1 SGHVS, CDR2 FNYEAQ. The ends lost 5 bases at V and 0 bases at J; junction bases unmatched: 7. The CDR3 totals 17 residues. The CDR3 nucleotides are TGTGCCAGCAGCGCCCAACTAGCGGGGGGGCCCTCCTACGAGCAGTACTTC. Translated, it gives CASSAQLAGGPSYEQYF. The full variable domain, rest sourced from reference TRBV7-6 and TRBJ2-7, is GAGVSQSPRYKVTKRGQDVALRCDPISGHVSLYWYRQALGQGPEFLTYFNYEAQQDKSGLPNDRFSAERPEGSISTLTIQRTEQRDSAMYRCASSAQLAGGPSYEQYFGPGTRLTVT.